Listed below are T cell receptor beta chains from one sample, sequenced in a study of T cell responses to AZD1222 COVID-19 vaccine. Sequenced by immunoSEQ multiplex PCR; TCRdb stores in-frame clones only, minus some. Of about 83,000 clones in the sample, 75% to 95% were seen once. The sequencing here drew on peripheral blood, taken 28 days after the second AZD1222 dose. The source of these receptors is an adult who received the AZD1222 COVID-19 vaccine. Both conserved end residues are part of each CDR3. D genes are given only for firm matches.

V gene: TRBV7-9; D gene: .; J gene: TRBJ2-3; CDR3 protein: CASSPTWGTDTQYF
V gene: TRBV7-8; D gene: .; J gene: TRBJ1-1; CDR3 protein: CASSPPRALSLTEAFF
V gene: TRBV3-1/TRBV3-2; D gene: .; J gene: TRBJ1-6; CDR3 protein: CASSQDRTRPPLHF
V gene: TRBV19; D gene: .; J gene: TRBJ1-5; CDR3 protein: CASSEGFQPQHF
V gene: TRBV19; D gene: .; J gene: TRBJ1-5; CDR3 protein: CASSIIGAGNQPQHF
V gene: TRBV24-1; D gene: .; J gene: TRBJ1-2; CDR3 protein: CATSAGAGHGYTF
V gene: TRBV27; D gene: .; J gene: TRBJ2-1; CDR3 protein: CASSKDYLFWFF
V gene: TRBV3-1/TRBV3-2; D gene: .; J gene: TRBJ2-1; CDR3 protein: CASSRYNEQFF
V gene: TRBV5-4; D gene: .; J gene: TRBJ1-2; CDR3 protein: CASSLAGGNTNYGYTF
V gene: TRBV15; D gene: .; J gene: TRBJ2-1; CDR3 protein: CATSRDDSYNEQFF
V gene: TRBV2; D gene: TRBD1; J gene: TRBJ1-5; CDR3 protein: CASSERSGGGQPQHF
V gene: TRBV21-1; D gene: .; J gene: TRBJ2-6; CDR3 protein: CASSKEAGVWANVLTF
V gene: TRBV28; D gene: TRBD1; J gene: TRBJ1-5; CDR3 protein: CASLGQYNQPQHF
V gene: TRBV27; D gene: .; J gene: TRBJ1-5; CDR3 protein: CASSLSGFHQPQHF
V gene: TRBV3-1/TRBV3-2; D gene: TRBD2; J gene: TRBJ2-7; CDR3 protein: CASSQEVRTSGSYEQYF
V gene: TRBV30; D gene: .; J gene: TRBJ1-5; CDR3 protein: CAWSPGHLLGAQPQHF
V gene: TRBV28; D gene: .; J gene: TRBJ1-3; CDR3 protein: CASSLTRTATSGNTIYF
V gene: TRBV29-1; D gene: TRBD1; J gene: TRBJ2-3; CDR3 protein: CSVQGGRAGADTQYF
V gene: TRBV29-1; D gene: .; J gene: TRBJ2-1; CDR3 protein: CSAAGVGRHNEQFF
V gene: TRBV28; D gene: .; J gene: TRBJ1-4; CDR3 protein: CASSLRAPFNEKLFF
V gene: TRBV2; D gene: .; J gene: TRBJ1-5; CDR3 protein: CASSVRFGLGPQHF
V gene: TRBV28; D gene: .; J gene: TRBJ1-1; CDR3 protein: CASSFGQGYTEAFF
V gene: TRBV3-1/TRBV3-2; D gene: .; J gene: TRBJ2-1; CDR3 protein: CASSSPRRHNEQFF
V gene: TRBV9; D gene: TRBD2; J gene: TRBJ2-5; CDR3 protein: CASSVSTSGRETQYF
V gene: TRBV28; D gene: .; J gene: TRBJ1-2; CDR3 protein: CASSLSTGGGAGYTF
V gene: TRBV6-6; D gene: .; J gene: TRBJ2-3; CDR3 protein: CASSYLGQTTDTQYF
V gene: TRBV28; D gene: .; J gene: TRBJ1-1; CDR3 protein: CASSSLTLNTEAFF
V gene: TRBV6-5; D gene: TRBD1; J gene: TRBJ2-7; CDR3 protein: CVSSYQGQQEQYF
V gene: TRBV11-2; D gene: TRBD1; J gene: TRBJ2-3; CDR3 protein: CASSFGTGFSTDTQYF
V gene: TRBV4-3; D gene: TRBD2; J gene: TRBJ2-6; CDR3 protein: CASSRGGAGANVLTF
V gene: TRBV28; D gene: TRBD2; J gene: TRBJ2-2; CDR3 protein: CASSQGLADTGELFF
V gene: TRBV13; D gene: .; J gene: TRBJ2-3; CDR3 protein: CASSLGAASTDTQYF
V gene: TRBV9; D gene: .; J gene: TRBJ2-7; CDR3 protein: CASSPERVSSYEQYF
V gene: TRBV12-5; D gene: TRBD1; J gene: TRBJ2-3; CDR3 protein: CASGRGLVKDTQYF
V gene: TRBV4-3; D gene: .; J gene: TRBJ2-7; CDR3 protein: CASSQGWMKGNFLYEQYF
V gene: TRBV23-1; D gene: .; J gene: TRBJ2-7; CDR3 protein: CASSPRDPYEQYF
V gene: TRBV28; D gene: TRBD1; J gene: TRBJ1-1; CDR3 protein: CASSLYDRATEAFF
V gene: TRBV6-5; D gene: .; J gene: TRBJ2-1; CDR3 protein: CASSYSIWDPPRGQFF
V gene: TRBV12-5; D gene: TRBD2; J gene: TRBJ2-1; CDR3 protein: CASGLESGRNNEQFF
V gene: TRBV28; D gene: .; J gene: TRBJ1-2; CDR3 protein: CASSYSDRSYTF
V gene: TRBV6-1; D gene: .; J gene: TRBJ2-4; CDR3 protein: CASSEQGSAKNIQYF
V gene: TRBV6-5; D gene: .; J gene: TRBJ1-1; CDR3 protein: CASSLEGGQSTEAFF
V gene: TRBV28; D gene: TRBD1; J gene: TRBJ2-7; CDR3 protein: CASSRITGTGGGEQYF
V gene: TRBV7-9; D gene: TRBD1; J gene: TRBJ1-2; CDR3 protein: CASSRRGPNYGYTF
V gene: TRBV29-1; D gene: .; J gene: TRBJ2-7; CDR3 protein: CSVGDSYEQYF
V gene: TRBV28; D gene: TRBD1; J gene: TRBJ1-4; CDR3 protein: CASSYNRGRGEKLFF
V gene: TRBV5-1; D gene: .; J gene: TRBJ2-1; CDR3 protein: CASSYGSGYNEQFF
V gene: TRBV28; D gene: .; J gene: TRBJ2-4; CDR3 protein: CASSLQGAKNIQYF
V gene: TRBV10-2; D gene: TRBD1; J gene: TRBJ1-4; CDR3 protein: CASSESTGGNEKLFF
V gene: TRBV11-2; D gene: .; J gene: TRBJ2-3; CDR3 protein: CASSLQRETDTQYF
V gene: TRBV6-2/TRBV6-3; D gene: .; J gene: TRBJ1-1; CDR3 protein: CASSYSISTEAFF
V gene: TRBV2; D gene: TRBD1; J gene: TRBJ2-7; CDR3 protein: CASRGGQGYLQYF
V gene: TRBV7-9; D gene: TRBD1; J gene: TRBJ1-2; CDR3 protein: CASSLEDRGHGYTF
V gene: TRBV27; D gene: .; J gene: TRBJ2-1; CDR3 protein: CASSTGLTTYNEQFF
V gene: TRBV28; D gene: .; J gene: TRBJ1-2; CDR3 protein: CASSRTGANYGYTF
V gene: TRBV19; D gene: TRBD1; J gene: TRBJ1-4; CDR3 protein: CASSTPGQGRNEKLFF
V gene: TRBV28; D gene: .; J gene: TRBJ2-4; CDR3 protein: CASSPTDRIAKNIQYF